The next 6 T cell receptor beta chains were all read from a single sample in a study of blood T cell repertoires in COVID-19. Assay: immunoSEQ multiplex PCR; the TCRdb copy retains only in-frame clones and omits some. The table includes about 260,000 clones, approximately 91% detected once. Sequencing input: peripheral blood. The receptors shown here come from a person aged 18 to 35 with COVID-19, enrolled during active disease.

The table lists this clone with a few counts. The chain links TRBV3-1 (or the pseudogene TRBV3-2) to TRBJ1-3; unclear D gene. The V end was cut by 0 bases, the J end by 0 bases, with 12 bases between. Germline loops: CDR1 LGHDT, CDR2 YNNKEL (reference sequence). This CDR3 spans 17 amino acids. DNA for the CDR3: TGTGCCAGCAGCCAAGAAACGGGAAGGAGCTCTGGAAACACCATATATTTT. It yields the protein CASSQETGRSSGNTIYF.

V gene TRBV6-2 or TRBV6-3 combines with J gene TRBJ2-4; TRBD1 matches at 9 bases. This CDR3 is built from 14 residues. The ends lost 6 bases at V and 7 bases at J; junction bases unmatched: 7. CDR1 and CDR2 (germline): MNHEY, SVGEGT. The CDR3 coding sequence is TGTGCCAGCAGACCTACAGGGGGCGCGAACATTCAGTACTTC. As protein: CASRPTGGANIQYF.

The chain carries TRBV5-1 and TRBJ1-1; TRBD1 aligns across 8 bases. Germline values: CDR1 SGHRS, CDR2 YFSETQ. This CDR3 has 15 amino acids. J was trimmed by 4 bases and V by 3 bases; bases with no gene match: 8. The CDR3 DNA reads TGCGCCAGCAGCTCCCGGACAGGGTCGGGCACTGAAGCTTTCTTT. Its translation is CASSSRTGSGTEAFF.

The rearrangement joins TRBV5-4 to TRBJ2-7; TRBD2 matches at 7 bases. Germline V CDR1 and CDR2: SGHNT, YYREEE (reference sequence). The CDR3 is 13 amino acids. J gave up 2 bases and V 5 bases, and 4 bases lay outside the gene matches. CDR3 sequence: CASSGLVPYEQYF. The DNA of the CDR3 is TGTGCCAGCAGTGGACTAGTTCCCTACGAGCAGTACTTC.

The CDR3 here is CASSDRLGRNSLHEQYF. The CDR3 nucleotides read TGTGCCAGCAGTGACCGATTGGGCCGGAACTCCCTCCACGAGCAGTACTTC. This chain connects TRBV25-1 to TRBJ2-7; D gene unclear. In germline, CDR1 is MGHDK, CDR2 SYGVNS. The ends were cut back, 3 bases at V and 5 bases at J, with 23 bases in the middle. CDR3 size: 17 residues.

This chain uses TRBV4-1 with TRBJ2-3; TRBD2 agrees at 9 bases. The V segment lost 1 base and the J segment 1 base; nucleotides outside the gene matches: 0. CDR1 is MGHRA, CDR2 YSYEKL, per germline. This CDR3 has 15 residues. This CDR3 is CASSQGLAGTDTQYF. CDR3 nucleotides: TGCGCCAGCAGCCAAGGACTAGCGGGCACAGATACGCAGTATTTT.